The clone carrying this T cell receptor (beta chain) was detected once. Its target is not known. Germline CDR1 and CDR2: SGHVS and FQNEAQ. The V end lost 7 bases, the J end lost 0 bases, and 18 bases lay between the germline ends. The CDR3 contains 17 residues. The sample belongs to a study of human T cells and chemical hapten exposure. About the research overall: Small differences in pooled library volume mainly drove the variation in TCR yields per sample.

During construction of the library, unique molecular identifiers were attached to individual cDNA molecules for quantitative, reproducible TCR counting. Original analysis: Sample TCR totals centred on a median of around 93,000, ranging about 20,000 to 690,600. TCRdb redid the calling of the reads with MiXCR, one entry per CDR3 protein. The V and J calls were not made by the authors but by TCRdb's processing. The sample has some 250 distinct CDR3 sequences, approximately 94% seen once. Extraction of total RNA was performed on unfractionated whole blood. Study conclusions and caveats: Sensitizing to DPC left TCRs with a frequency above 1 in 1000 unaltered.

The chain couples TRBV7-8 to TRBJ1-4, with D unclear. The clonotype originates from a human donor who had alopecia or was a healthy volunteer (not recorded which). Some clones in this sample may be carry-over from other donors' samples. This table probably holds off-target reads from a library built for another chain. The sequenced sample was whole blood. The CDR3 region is CASTPFPEAPTNEKLFF. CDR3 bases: TGTGCCAGCACCCCGTTCCCCGAGGCCCCAACTAATGAAAAACTGTTTTTT. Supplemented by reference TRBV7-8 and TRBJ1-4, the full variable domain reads GAGVSQSPRYKVAKRGQDVALRCDPISGHVSLFWYQQALGQGPEFLTYFQNEAQLDKSGLPSDRFFAERPEGSVSTLKIQRTQQEDSAVYLCASTPFPEAPTNEKLFFGSGTQLSVL.